Listed here are 13 T cell receptor beta chains from one sample, sequenced in a study of CD8+CD57+ T cells in acquired aplastic anemia. Profiling that covered TCR beta VDJ and CDR3 relied on genomic DNA as its template. From the reads, TCRdb called clonotypes with MiXCR, one entry per CDR3 protein. The table records about 170,000 distinct CDR3 sequences, roughly 63% of them present only once. The specimen sequenced was sorted CD4+, CD8+, or CD8+CD57+ T cells (not recorded which) from PBMCs. These receptors were taken from a human donor in good health.

V usage is TRBV7-9 and J usage is TRBJ1-4; D perhaps matches TRBD1 (5 bases). Germline CDR1 is SEHNR and CDR2 is FQNEAQ (reference sequence). The V end lost 5 bases, the J end lost 0 bases, and 13 bases lay between the germline ends. This CDR3 has 16 residues. CDR3 amino acids: CASSLTGTTTNEKLFF. CDR3 DNA: TGTGCCAGCAGCCTTACAGGAACTACAACTAATGAAAAACTGTTTTTT.

The chain joins TRBV20-1 to TRBJ1-1; no definite D call. This CDR3 spans 10 amino acids. Trimming took off 2 bases at V and 10 bases at J, with 8 bases between the two ends. Germline lookup yields CDR1 DFQATT and CDR2 SNEGSKA (reference sequence). CDR3 coding DNA: TGCAGTGCTAGAAGGGCGGGAGCTTTCTTT. Residues: CSARRAGAFF.

The V gene is TRBV12-3 or TRBV12-4, the J gene TRBJ1-2; 8 bases fit TRBD1. Germline trimming cut 7 bases from V and 0 bases from J; bases unmatched to any gene: 4. The CDR3 spans 14 residues. This CDR3 reads CASISGQANYGYTF. The DNA of the CDR3 is TGTGCCAGCATCTCGGGACAGGCTAACTATGGCTACACCTTC.

The chain carries TRBV24-1 and TRBJ2-3; D gene uncertain. Deletions cut 4 bases from V and 0 bases from J, with 10 bases between. Germline V gene sequence: CDR1 KGHDR, CDR2 SFDVKD. The CDR3 runs 15 residues. CDR3 sequence reads: CATSEGRASTDTQYF. The CDR3 nucleotides are TGTGCCACCAGTGAAGGACGGGCAAGCACAGATACGCAGTATTTT.

The chain recombines TRBV29-1 with TRBJ2-7; 7 bases line up with TRBD2. V lost 7 bases and J lost 2; bases outside the gene matches: 5. The CDR3 runs to 12 residues. Germline V gives CDR1 SQVTM, CDR2 ANQGSEA. CDR3 sequence (DNA): TGCAGCGCCAAAAGCGGGACCTACGAGCAGTACTTC. This encodes CSAKSGTYEQYF.

This sequence joins TRBV29-1 and TRBJ2-1; TRBD2 might be the D (6 bases). Trimming removed 4 bases at V and 5 bases at J, with 15 bases between. Germline lookup yields CDR1 SQVTM and CDR2 ANQGSEA. This CDR3 contains 14 residues. This CDR3 is CSVGGSGLHNEQFF. The DNA of the CDR3 is TGCAGCGTTGGGGGGTCGGGACTTCACAATGAGCAGTTCTTC.

Comments on this clonotype: A read error is possible here, since a much larger clone lies one base away. V is TRBV9 and J is TRBJ2-4, with D maybe TRBD1 (6 bases). The V end lost 4 bases, the J end lost 9 bases, and 14 bases lay between the germline ends. The CDR3 loop spans 13 amino acids. Per the germline V gene, CDR1 is SGDLS and CDR2 is YYNGEE. This CDR3 is CASSQGSGSIQYF. The CDR3 DNA reads as TGTGCCAGCAGCCAGGGGAGTGGAAGCATTCAGTACTTC.

This clonotype was recorded at least ten times. V gene TRBV6-1 combines with J gene TRBJ2-7; a weak D match, TRBD2 (5 bases). Germline lookup yields CDR1 MNHNS and CDR2 SASEGT. The CDR3 covers 14 residues. Trimming took 1 base from V and 3 from J, leaving 10 bases between them. The CDR3 DNA reads as TGTGCCAGCAGTGAAGTTTGGAGGAACTACGAGCAGTACTTC. This gives the protein CASSEVWRNYEQYF.

Notes on this clonotype: With a much larger clone just one base away, this may be a read error. This chain links TRBV5-1 with TRBJ1-2; D not certain. The CDR3 has 15 residues. In germline, CDR1 is SGHRS, CDR2 YFSETQ. CDR3 DNA: TGTGCCAGCAGCCCGCCCTCCGAGACACTCTATGGCTACACCTTC. This encodes CASSPPSETLYGYTF.

Details on this clonotype: At one end the junction does not follow the germline gene, possibly because of a read error. The chain recombines TRBV7-9 with TRBJ2-7, with TRBD2 matching 9 bases. CDR3 length: 14 amino acids. Germline lookup yields CDR1 SEHNR and CDR2 FQNEAQ (reference sequence). The CDR3 DNA reads as TGTGCCTGCAGCTTTAGCGGGAGTTCCTACGAGCAGTACTTC. This sequence encodes CACSFSGSSYEQYF.

This clonotype was found a few times. The CDR3 region has the DNA TGCAGCGTTGGTGAAGCGGCCCTCTCCTACGAGCAGTACTTC. It encodes CSVGEAALSYEQYF. The chain employs TRBV29-1 and TRBJ2-7; tentative D call: TRBD2 (5 bases). The CDR3 consists of 14 residues. Germline CDR1 and CDR2: SQVTM and ANQGSEA. V dropped 4 bases and J dropped 0 bases, with 13 bases sitting between them.

The chain couples TRBV7-9 to TRBJ1-2, with 9 bases matching TRBD1. The CDR3 extends over 17 amino acids. V lost 5 bases and J lost 2; bases outside the gene matches: 12. Germline assignment: CDR1 SEHNR and CDR2 FQNEAQ (reference sequence). The CDR3 spells CASSRRDRASPNYGYTF. Here the CDR3 DNA reads TGTGCCAGCAGCCGCCGGGACAGGGCCTCGCCCAACTATGGCTACACCTTC. Filled out from reference TRBV7-9 and TRBJ1-2, the complete variable domain reads DTGVSQNPRHKITKRGQNVTFRCDPISEHNRLYWYRQTLGQGPEFLTYFQNEAQLEKSRLLSDRFSAERPKGSFSTLEIQRTEQGDSAMYLCASSRRDRASPNYGYTFGSGTRLTVV.

This clonotype appeared many times. This sequence joins TRBV7-9 and TRBJ2-7, with D perhaps matching TRBD2 (5 bases). The CDR3 contains 15 residues. V lost 1 base, J lost 0 bases, and 10 bases lay in between. Germline V gene data show CDR1 as SEHNR and CDR2 as FQNEAQ (reference sequence). The DNA of the CDR3 is TGTGCCAGCAGCTTAGGACTGGGGAGCTCCTACGAGCAGTACTTC. It codes for CASSLGLGSSYEQYF.